These 18 T cell receptor beta chains were all obtained from the same sample, sequenced in a study of CD8 T cells in ankylosing spondylitis. Whole-study findings and limits: For ankylosing spondylitis blood, a TCR beta motif of under ten highly homologous variants appeared characteristic.

What these receptors recognize is not known. Using its own MiXCR run on the 5' RACE reads, TCRdb lists one record per CDR3 protein. The sample consists of about 210,000 distinct CDR3 sequences, about 6.7% of them appearing once. Sample: blood, either unsorted or a sorted T cell fraction (not recorded which). The receptor source for this set is a male donor with ankylosing spondylitis.

The chain joins TRBV6-5 to TRBJ1-1; D uncertain. V lost 0 bases and J 3 bases, leaving 11 bases between the germline ends. The CDR3 is 15 amino acids. Germline CDR1 and CDR2: MNHEY and SVGAGI. This CDR3 reads CASSYSRAAHTEAFF. CDR3 nucleotide sequence: TGTGCCAGCAGTTACTCGAGGGCAGCTCACACTGAAGCTTTCTTT.

The table lists this clonotype with many counts. The chain uses TRBV9 and TRBJ2-3; tentative D call: TRBD2 (7 bases). Trimming stripped 4 bases from V and 3 bases from J, with 15 bases between. CDR1 SGDLS and CDR2 YYNGEE come from the germline V gene. The CDR3 is 15 residues long. The CDR3 loop reads CASSLDEGGTDTQYF. CDR3 DNA sequence: TGTGCCAGCAGCCTTGACGAGGGGGGGACAGATACGCAGTATTTT. Filled out from reference TRBV9 and TRBJ2-3, the complete variable domain reads DSGVTQTPKHLITATGQRVTLRCSPRSGDLSVYWYQQSLDQGLQFLIQYYNGEERAKGNILERFSAQQFPDLHSELNLSSLELGDSALYFCASSLDEGGTDTQYFGPGTRLTVL.

CDR3 DNA sequence: TGCAGTGGCCAGACTCCGGGCTTAGCGGGAGTGAGGGATACGCAGTATTTT. Encoded protein: CSGQTPGLAGVRDTQYF. This chain connects TRBV20-1 to TRBJ2-3; 9 nucleotides match TRBD2. Germline V gives CDR1 DFQATT, CDR2 SNEGSKA (reference sequence). The CDR3 consists of 17 residues. Trimming removed 7 bases from V and 6 bases from J; junction bases left unmatched: 20.

With regard to this clonotype: Possible read error: a much larger clone is one base away. J is TRBJ2-7 and V is TRBV7-9, with 8 positions matching TRBD2. The CDR3 totals 14 residues. The V gene's germline CDR1 is SEHNR and CDR2 FQNEAQ (reference sequence). The V gene end was trimmed by 1 base and the J gene end by 3 bases; junction bases not matched to a gene: 2. The CDR3 spells CASSLVTSGYEQYF. Here the CDR3 DNA reads TGTGCCAGCAGCTTAGTAACTAGCGGCTACGAGCAGTACTTC.

This rearrangement joins TRBV29-1 to TRBJ2-3; tentative D call: TRBD2 (6 bases). Germline V gene sequence: CDR1 SQVTM, CDR2 ANQGSEA. The germline V and J ends were trimmed by 5 bases and 6 bases, with 15 bases remaining between them. The length of the CDR3 is 13 residues. The CDR3: CSVLGGRADTQYF. CDR3 in DNA: TGCAGCGTTCTTGGGGGGAGAGCGGATACGCAGTATTTT.

V usage is TRBV19 and J usage is TRBJ2-7; tentatively, D is TRBD2 (7 bases). Germline-derived CDR1 and CDR2 are LNHDA and SQIVND (reference sequence). The CDR3 extends over 16 amino acids. Trimming shortened V by 2 bases and J by 2 bases, and 16 bases separated the two germline ends. The CDR3 loop is CASSIPTGRVTYEQYF. CDR3 DNA sequence: TGTGCCAGTAGTATACCAACAGGGAGGGTCACCTACGAGCAGTACTTC.

This clonotype was observed many times. This chain uses TRBV27 with TRBJ2-1; 8 positions match TRBD2. Per germline, CDR1 MNHEY and CDR2 SMNVEV (reference sequence). Losses at the gene ends were 1 base for V and 0 bases for J; bases not matched to a gene: 8. The CDR3 is made up of 18 amino acids. The CDR3 DNA reads as TGTGCCAGCAGTTTATATGGACTAGCTGCCGTCTCCTACAATGAGCAGTTCTTC. Translating gives CASSLYGLAAVSYNEQFF.

The V gene is TRBV7-9, the J gene TRBJ1-1; D gene ambiguous. The CDR3 spans 13 residues. Trimming took off 0 bases at V and 10 bases at J, with 12 bases between the two ends. CDR1 and CDR2 (germline): SEHNR, FQNEAQ (reference sequence). CDR3 residues: CASSLAGSVVAFF. The DNA of the CDR3 is TGTGCCAGCAGCTTAGCCGGGTCCGTGGTAGCTTTCTTT.

This clonotype was recorded at least ten times. This CDR3 reads CSARRRGYTEAFF. In DNA, the CDR3 is TGCAGTGCTAGGCGCAGGGGGTACACTGAAGCTTTCTTT. The chain carries TRBV20-1 and TRBJ1-1; TRBD1 matches at 7 bases. Germline CDR1 is DFQATT and CDR2 is SNEGSKA (reference sequence). CDR3 length: 13 residues. With V trimmed by 3 bases and J by 3 bases, 4 bases remained unmatched.

The chain carries TRBV4-3 and TRBJ2-1, with 8 bases matching TRBD2. Germline assignment: CDR1 LGHNA and CDR2 YSLEER. This CDR3 has 17 amino acids. Trimming removed 4 bases from V and 4 bases from J; junction bases left unmatched: 12. The CDR3 DNA reads as TGCGCCAGCAGCCCCGGGATGACTAGCGTTATTTACAATGAGCAGTTCTTC. It encodes CASSPGMTSVIYNEQFF.

This chain joins TRBV20-1 and TRBJ2-1; 9 nucleotides align to TRBD2. The V gene's germline CDR1 is DFQATT and CDR2 SNEGSKA (reference sequence). V gave up 0 bases and J gave up 7 bases; unmatched junction bases: 7. CDR3 length equals 15 residues. CDR3 residues: CSARDFGGRANEQFF. The CDR3, as DNA: TGCAGTGCTAGAGATTTTGGCGGGAGGGCAAATGAGCAGTTCTTC.

Remarks on this clonotype: Germline and junction disagree at one end, which may indicate a read error. This chain links TRBV7-9 with TRBJ2-7; D is tentatively TRBD1 or TRBD2 (5 bases each). The CDR3 totals 16 residues. Germline values: CDR1 SEHNR, CDR2 FQNEAQ (reference sequence). Here the CDR3 reads CAISPGAGTYAYEQYF. The CDR3 region has the DNA TGTGCCATCAGCCCCGGGGCCGGGACGTATGCCTACGAGCAGTACTTC.

The table lists this clonotype with many counts. The chain has TRBV7-9 and TRBJ2-1; D gene unclear. Germline CDR1 SEHNR, CDR2 FQNEAQ (reference sequence). The CDR3 totals 11 residues. Deletions cut 6 bases from V and 9 bases from J, with 9 bases between. As DNA, the CDR3 is TGTGCCAGCAGTCTCCCGGCTGAGCAGTTCTTC. Translation gives CASSLPAEQFF.

This clonotype was counted at least ten times. The chain joins TRBV12-3 or TRBV12-4 to TRBJ1-2, with 7 bases identical to TRBD1. The CDR3 contains 14 residues. J was trimmed by 4 bases and V by 5 bases; bases with no gene match: 7. The CDR3 loop reads CASSNTGQPYGYTF. The DNA of the CDR3 is TGTGCCAGCAGTAACACGGGACAGCCCTATGGCTACACCTTC.

This clonotype occurred many times. The junction departs from germline at one end; a sequencing error may be responsible. The chain couples TRBV5-6 to TRBJ2-5; D is unresolved. Looked up from germline, CDR1 is SGHDT and CDR2 is YYEEEE. The CDR3 runs 11 residues. CDR3 sequence: CASILSETQYF. The CDR3 DNA reads TGTGCCAGCATCTTGTCAGAGACCCAGTACTTC.

This clonotype was observed at least ten times. The chain has TRBV5-1 and TRBJ2-1; no clear D. This CDR3 is built from 14 residues. Trimming took off 9 bases at V and 0 bases at J, with 13 bases between the two ends. The germline CDR1 and CDR2 sequences are SGHRS and YFSETQ. The CDR3 bases are TGCGCCACCCAGCGCCCCGACTCCTACAATGAGCAGTTCTTC. Its protein product is CATQRPDSYNEQFF.

This clonotype was seen many times. The gene calls are TRBV27 and TRBJ2-1; 9 bases map to TRBD1. CDR1 is MNHEY, CDR2 SMNVEV, per germline (reference sequence). This CDR3 is built from 15 residues. V dropped 6 bases and J dropped 6; count of bases not matched to a gene: 9. CDR3 sequence: CASSPLTGGGNEQFF. As DNA, the CDR3 is TGTGCCAGCAGCCCATTGACAGGGGGGGGCAATGAGCAGTTCTTC.

This clonotype showed up just a few times. The V and J genes are TRBV7-9 and TRBJ2-3, with a weak D call TRBD2 (6 bases). CDR3 length equals 16 residues. CDR1 is SEHNR and CDR2 is FQNEAQ in the germline V gene (reference sequence). V gave up 6 bases and J gave up 2 bases, with 18 bases separating them. The CDR3, as DNA: TGTGCCAGCAGGCCCGGAGGGAGTCTGATCACAGATACGCAGTATTTT. Translation gives CASRPGGSLITDTQYF.